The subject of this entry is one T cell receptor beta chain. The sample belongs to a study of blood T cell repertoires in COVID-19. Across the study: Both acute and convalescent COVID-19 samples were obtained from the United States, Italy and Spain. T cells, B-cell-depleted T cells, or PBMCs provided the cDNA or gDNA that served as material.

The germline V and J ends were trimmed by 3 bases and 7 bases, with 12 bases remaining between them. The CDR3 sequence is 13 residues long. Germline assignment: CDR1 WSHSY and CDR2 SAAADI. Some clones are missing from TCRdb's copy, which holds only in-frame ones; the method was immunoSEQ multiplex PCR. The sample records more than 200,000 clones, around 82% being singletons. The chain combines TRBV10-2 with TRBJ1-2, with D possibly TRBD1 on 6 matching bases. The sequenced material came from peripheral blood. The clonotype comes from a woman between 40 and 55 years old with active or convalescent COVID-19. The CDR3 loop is CASSETGMSGYTF. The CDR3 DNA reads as TGCGCCAGCAGTGAAACAGGGATGTCTGGCTACACCTTC.